This T cell receptor beta chain is from a study of control samples from healthy donors and cancer patients. The ends were cut back, 1 base at V and 6 bases at J, with 4 bases in the middle. The CDR3 extends over 11 amino acids. Germline V lookup: CDR1 DFQATT, CDR2 SNEGSKA (reference sequence). The data were produced by immunoSEQ multiplex PCR, yet TCRdb's version contains in-frame clones alone and is incomplete. The sample holds some 100,000 clones, about 90% seen once. The TCR comes from a man between 25 and 39 years old in good health. The rearrangement uses TRBV20-1 and TRBJ1-5; D is uncertain. Sequenced input: blood. CDR3 nucleotide sequence: TGCAGTGCTAGAGTTGGTCAGCCCCAGCATTTT. Translation gives CSARVGQPQHF.